A single sample is the source of the 19 T cell receptor beta chains below, sequenced in a study of beta chain features in type 1 diabetes. TCRB transcripts that were expressed got sequenced, as all of the isolated RNA had been reverse transcribed. The method was immunoSEQ multiplex PCR; TCRdb's version includes in-frame clones alone and lacks a portion of them. The sample lists about 450,000 clones, over 10% seen once, with about 0.042% in the top ten. Sequences were obtained from naive CD4+ T cells from blood. All receptors come from a woman under 30 in good health.

This clone occurred a few times. J is TRBJ1-1 and V is TRBV18, with a possible D match to TRBD1 (6 bases). Germline CDR1 reads KGHSH; CDR2 reads LQKENI. The V end was cut by 5 bases, the J end by 3 bases, with 16 bases between. The CDR3 runs to 15 residues. CDR3 DNA: TGTGCCAGCTCAGGAATCAGGGGTGAGGACACTGAAGCTTTCTTT. It codes for CASSGIRGEDTEAFF.

This chain uses TRBV28 with TRBJ2-7; 7 bases line up with TRBD2. V was clipped by 1 base and J by 2 bases; unmatched bases: 8. The CDR3 consists of 16 residues. CDR1 and CDR2 (germline): MDHEN, SYDVKM. CDR3 region: CASSLSAASGTYEQYF. The CDR3 DNA sequence: TGTGCCAGCAGTTTATCGGCGGCTAGCGGCACCTACGAGCAGTACTTC.

This clone showed up just a few times. This chain joins TRBV5-4 and TRBJ2-5, with a weak D call TRBD2 (5 bases). Trimming left V 2 bases short and J 2 bases short, with 10 bases between. CDR3 length: 14 amino acids. Germline V lookup: CDR1 SGHNT, CDR2 YYREEE (reference sequence). The DNA for the CDR3 is TGTGCCAGCAGCTTCTCCCGGGGACAAGAGACCCAGTACTTC. Its protein product is CASSFSRGQETQYF.

This clone was found a few times. The chain recombines TRBV9 with TRBJ2-1, with D tentatively TRBD2 (6 bases). This CDR3 region has 14 residues. The germline CDR1 and CDR2 sequences are SGDLS and YYNGEE. V was clipped by 3 bases and J by 6 bases, with 13 bases between them. In DNA form, the CDR3 reads TGTGCCAGCAGCGCACAAGGGGAGGCCAATGAGCAGTTCTTC. It encodes CASSAQGEANEQFF.

This clone came up a few times. V usage is TRBV9 and J usage is TRBJ2-3, with 9 bases aligning to TRBD1. There are 14 residues in the CDR3. Germline trimming cut 3 bases from V and 6 bases from J; bases unmatched to any gene: 5. Per germline, CDR1 SGDLS and CDR2 YYNGEE. The CDR3: CASSAGQGLDTQYF. The CDR3 DNA sequence: TGTGCCAGCAGCGCGGGACAGGGTCTGGATACGCAGTATTTT.

The CDR3 loop reads CASYRTTGTAVKDEQFF. Here the CDR3 DNA reads TGTGCCAGCTACCGGACGACAGGGACGGCGGTTAAGGATGAGCAGTTCTTC. J is TRBJ2-1 and V is TRBV2; 7 bases align to TRBD1. The V gene's germline CDR1 is SNHLY and CDR2 FYNNEI. V lost 8 bases to trimming and J lost 8 bases; unmatched junction nucleotides: 21. The CDR3 extends over 17 amino acids.

This clone was seen only a few times. This chain links TRBV11-2 with TRBJ2-1; D unclear. This CDR3 region has 16 residues. Trimming shortened V by 5 bases and J by 4 bases, and 18 bases separated the two germline ends. The germline CDR1 and CDR2 sequences are SGHAT and FQNNGV. CDR3 nucleotides: TGTGCCAGCAGCCCGCAGAGATTGTATCGTTACAATGAGCAGTTCTTC. This codes for CASSPQRLYRYNEQFF.

This clone was seen a handful of times. V usage is TRBV6-1 and J usage is TRBJ2-1, with 10 bases fitting TRBD2. This CDR3 is 17 amino acids long. In germline, CDR1 is MNHNS, CDR2 SASEGT. Trimming removed 2 bases from V and 3 bases from J; junction bases left unmatched: 7. The CDR3, as DNA: TGTGCCAGCAGTGAACTCGGACTAGCGGATAACTACAATGAGCAGTTCTTC. Its protein is CASSELGLADNYNEQFF.

This chain joins TRBV7-2 and TRBJ2-2, with D unresolved. The germline V and J ends were trimmed by 5 bases and 9 bases, with 13 bases remaining between them. The CDR3 has 13 residues. CDR1 SGHTA and CDR2 FQGNSA come from the germline V gene. CDR3 nucleotides: TGTGCCAGCAGCCAAGGGAAGCGTCGGGAGCTGTTTTTT. Protein sequence: CASSQGKRRELFF.

The rearrangement uses TRBV5-1 and TRBJ2-1; the D gene is possibly TRBD1 (5 bases). The V gene's germline CDR1 is SGHRS and CDR2 YFSETQ. CDR3 length equals 14 residues. The V and J ends lost 1 base and 6 bases respectively, with 11 bases between them. The CDR3 reads CASSLQGPSNEQFF. The CDR3 coding sequence is TGCGCCAGCAGCTTGCAGGGTCCGTCCAATGAGCAGTTCTTC.

This clone was found many times. V and J are TRBV29-1 and TRBJ2-1; 11 nucleotides line up with TRBD2. The CDR3 is 13 residues long. CDR1 is SQVTM, CDR2 ANQGSEA, per germline. The junction had 4 bases not matched to a gene; V was cut back by 4 bases and J by 8 bases. The chain's CDR3 is CSVGLAGSYEQFF. CDR3 nucleotide sequence: TGCAGCGTTGGACTAGCGGGAAGCTATGAGCAGTTCTTC.

The chain links TRBV9 to TRBJ2-3, with D perhaps matching TRBD2 (6 bases). CDR1 is SGDLS and CDR2 is YYNGEE in the germline V gene. This CDR3 region has 17 residues. With 3 bases removed from V and 0 bases from J, the gap between germline ends came to 17 bases. This CDR3 is CASSGHRDSLSTDTQYF. The CDR3 DNA reads as TGTGCCAGCAGCGGCCACCGGGACTCGCTTAGCACAGATACGCAGTATTTT.

This clone was detected a few times. V gene TRBV27 combines with J gene TRBJ2-3, with no clear D. Per the germline V gene, CDR1 is MNHEY and CDR2 is SMNVEV (reference sequence). V gave up 4 bases and J gave up 1 base, with 6 bases separating them. The CDR3 runs to 13 residues. The CDR3, as DNA: TGTGCCAGCAGTTCGCAGGGCACAGATACGCAGTATTTT. Amino acid sequence: CASSSQGTDTQYF.

The chain is built from TRBV11-3 and TRBJ2-1; D remains unclear. This CDR3 is 12 amino acids long. The germline V and J ends were trimmed by 3 bases and 5 bases, with 5 bases remaining between them. CDR1 and CDR2 from the germline V gene are SGHNT and YENEEA. The CDR3 DNA follows: TGTGCCAGCAGCTTCCTAAACAATGAGCAGTTCTTC. Protein product: CASSFLNNEQFF. The complete variable domain, with remaining parts taken from reference TRBV11-3 and TRBJ2-1, reads EAGVVQSPRYKIIEKKQPVAFWCNPISGHNTLYWYLQNLGQGPELLIRYENEEAVDDSQLPKDRFSAERLKGVDSTLKIQPAELGDSAVYLCASSFLNNEQFFGPGTRLTVL.

The genes are TRBV11-3 and TRBJ2-7, with D unclear. The length of the CDR3 is 13 residues. Germline values: CDR1 SGHNT, CDR2 YENEEA. Trimming took 4 bases from V and 3 from J, leaving 10 bases between them. CDR3 in amino acids: CASSWPRIYEQYV. DNA for the CDR3: TGTGCCAGCAGCTGGCCGCGAATCTACGAGCAGTACGTC.

The chain combines TRBV7-2 with TRBJ2-3; no clear D. The length of the CDR3 is 14 residues. Per the germline V gene, CDR1 is SGHTA and CDR2 is FQGNSA. V lost 3 bases, J lost 6 bases, and 13 bases lay in between. This CDR3 is CASSLVRAADTQYF. The DNA for the CDR3 is TGTGCCAGCAGCTTGGTACGGGCCGCCGATACGCAGTATTTT.

This chain links TRBV20-1 with TRBJ2-7, with D unresolved. CDR3 length: 11 residues. Trimming left V 1 base short and J 3 bases short, with 4 bases between. CDR1 is DFQATT and CDR2 is SNEGSKA in the germline V gene (reference sequence). The CDR3 DNA follows: TGCAGTGCTAGAGTGGTCTACGAGCAGTACTTC. Protein product: CSARVVYEQYF.

This clone came up a few times. The chain employs TRBV5-1 and TRBJ2-2, with D unclear. V lost 0 bases, J lost 1 base, and 7 bases lay in between. Germline V gene data show CDR1 as SGHRS and CDR2 as YFSETQ. This CDR3 comprises 15 residues. CDR3 sequence: CASSLVPGNTGELFF. CDR3 coding DNA: TGCGCCAGCAGCTTGGTACCCGGGAACACCGGGGAGCTGTTTTTT.

V gene TRBV11-1 combines with J gene TRBJ2-1; D is perhaps TRBD2 (6 bases). The CDR3 sequence is 13 residues long. V lost 2 bases to trimming and J lost 8 bases, with 10 bases between them. Germline V gives CDR1 SGHAT, CDR2 FQDESV (reference sequence). CDR3 residues: CASSLSWGDEQFF. CDR3 nucleotide sequence: TGTGCCAGCAGCTTAAGTTGGGGGGATGAGCAGTTCTTC.